This T cell receptor beta chain originates from a study of CD8+CD57+ T cells in acquired aplastic anemia. The germline gives CDR1 DFQATT, CDR2 SNEGSKA (reference sequence). This CDR3 is 12 amino acids long. It was genomic DNA that served as the template for profiling TCR beta VDJ and CDR3. TCRdb processed the reads anew with MiXCR; each CDR3 protein has one entry. The repertoire holds about 140,000 distinct CDR3 sequences, with around 41% as singletons. This chain links TRBV20-1 with TRBJ1-1; D is possibly TRBD1 (6 bases). The sample taken for sequencing was sorted CD4+, CD8+, or CD8+CD57+ T cells (not recorded which) from PBMCs. This TCR was recovered from a human donor in good health, serving as a control. The CDR3 loop is CSTIGGNTEAFF. CDR3 in DNA: TGCAGCACTATAGGGGGAAACACTGAAGCTTTCTTT.